This TCR beta chain is drawn from a study of blood T cells in healthy people across ages. Findings and limits, study-wide: Estimates of diversity drawn from one million T cells were considered underestimates.

The sample holds a few counts of this clonotype. Its antigen remains unknown. Combining a sample-barcoded 5' primer with a J-beta primer mix, a second PCR ran for about 7 to 11 cycles. TCRdb reprocessed the 5' RACE reads with MiXCR, giving one entry per CDR3 protein. This sample carries hundreds of thousands of distinct CDR3 sequences, about 30% of them seen once, and the ten largest clones take around 16%. Trimming at V came to 5 bases and at J to 11 bases, leaving 26 bases not matched to a gene. The CDR3 consists of 19 residues. The gene calls are TRBV12-3 or TRBV12-4 and TRBJ2-3, with 9 bases aligning to TRBD2. The sequence came from a woman at least 80 years old in good health. The source material was blood. CDR3 region: CASSPTRFGLSGGPRWQYF. CDR3 DNA sequence: TGTGCCAGCAGTCCAACGAGGTTCGGTTTAAGCGGGGGGCCAAGGTGGCAGTATTTT.